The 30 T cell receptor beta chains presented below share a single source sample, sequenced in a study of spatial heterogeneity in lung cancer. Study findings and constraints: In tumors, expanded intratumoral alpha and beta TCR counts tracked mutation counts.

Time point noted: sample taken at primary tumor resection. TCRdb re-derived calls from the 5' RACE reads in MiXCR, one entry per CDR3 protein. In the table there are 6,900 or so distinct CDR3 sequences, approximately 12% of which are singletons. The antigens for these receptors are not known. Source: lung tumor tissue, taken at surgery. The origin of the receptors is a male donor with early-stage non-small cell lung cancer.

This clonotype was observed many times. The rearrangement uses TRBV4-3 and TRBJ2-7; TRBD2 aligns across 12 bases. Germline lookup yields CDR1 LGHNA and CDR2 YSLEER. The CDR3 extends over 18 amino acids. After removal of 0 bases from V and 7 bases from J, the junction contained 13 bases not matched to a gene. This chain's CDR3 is CASSQDTTSGSVSGEQYF. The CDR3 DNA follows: TGCGCCAGCAGCCAAGATACGACTAGCGGGAGTGTCTCGGGAGAGCAGTACTTC.

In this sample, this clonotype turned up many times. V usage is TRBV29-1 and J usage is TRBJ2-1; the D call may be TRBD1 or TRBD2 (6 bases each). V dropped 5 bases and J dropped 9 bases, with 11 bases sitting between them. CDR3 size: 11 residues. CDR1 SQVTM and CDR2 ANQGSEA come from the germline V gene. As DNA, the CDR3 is TGCAGCGTTCCCGGGGGCTTTGAGCAGTTCTTC. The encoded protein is CSVPGGFEQFF.

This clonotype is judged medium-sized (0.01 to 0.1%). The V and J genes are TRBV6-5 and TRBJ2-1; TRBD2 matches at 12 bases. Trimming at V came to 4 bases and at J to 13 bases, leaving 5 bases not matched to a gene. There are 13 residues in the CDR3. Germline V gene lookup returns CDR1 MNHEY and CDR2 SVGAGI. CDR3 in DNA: TGTGCCAGCAGTTGGACTAGCGGGATGGTTCAGTTCTTC. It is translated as CASSWTSGMVQFF.

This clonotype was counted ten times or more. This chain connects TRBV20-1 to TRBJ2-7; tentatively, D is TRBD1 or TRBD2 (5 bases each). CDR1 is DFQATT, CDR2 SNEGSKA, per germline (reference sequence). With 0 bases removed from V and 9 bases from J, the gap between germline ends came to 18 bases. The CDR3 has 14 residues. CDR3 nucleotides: TGCAGTGCTAGAGATAAACGGGACGCCTTAGGGCAGTACTTC. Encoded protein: CSARDKRDALGQYF.

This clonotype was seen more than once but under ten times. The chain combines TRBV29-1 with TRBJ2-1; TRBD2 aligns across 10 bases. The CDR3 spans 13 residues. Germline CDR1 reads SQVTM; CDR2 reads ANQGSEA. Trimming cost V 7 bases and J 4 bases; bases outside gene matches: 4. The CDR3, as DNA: TGCAGCGCCCCGACTAGCGGGTACAATGAGCAGTTCTTC. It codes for CSAPTSGYNEQFF.

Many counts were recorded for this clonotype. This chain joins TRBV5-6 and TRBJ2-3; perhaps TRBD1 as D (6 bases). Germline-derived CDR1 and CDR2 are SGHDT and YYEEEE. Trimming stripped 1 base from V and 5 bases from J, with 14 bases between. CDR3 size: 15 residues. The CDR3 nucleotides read TGTGCCAGCAGCTTGAGGGGGACGTTAGAAGATACGCAGTATTTT. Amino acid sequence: CASSLRGTLEDTQYF.

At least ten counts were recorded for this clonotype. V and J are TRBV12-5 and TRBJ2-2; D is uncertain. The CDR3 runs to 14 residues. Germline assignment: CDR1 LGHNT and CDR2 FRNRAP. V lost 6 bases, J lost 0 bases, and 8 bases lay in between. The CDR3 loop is CASGSGSNTGELFF. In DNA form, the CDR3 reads TGTGCTAGTGGATCCGGATCGAACACCGGGGAGCTGTTTTTT.

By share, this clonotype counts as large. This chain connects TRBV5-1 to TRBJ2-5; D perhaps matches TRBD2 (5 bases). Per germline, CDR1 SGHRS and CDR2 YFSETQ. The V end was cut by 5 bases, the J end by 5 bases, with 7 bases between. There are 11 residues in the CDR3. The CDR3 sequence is CASRLEETQYF. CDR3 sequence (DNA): TGCGCCAGCAGACTAGAGGAGACCCAGTACTTC.

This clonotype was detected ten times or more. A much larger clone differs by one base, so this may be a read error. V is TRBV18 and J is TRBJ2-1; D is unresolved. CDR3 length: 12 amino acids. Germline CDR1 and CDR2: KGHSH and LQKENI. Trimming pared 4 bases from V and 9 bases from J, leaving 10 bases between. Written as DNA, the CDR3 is TGTGCCAGCTCACTGGGTTCCCCTGAGCAGTTCTTC. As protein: CASSLGSPEQFF.

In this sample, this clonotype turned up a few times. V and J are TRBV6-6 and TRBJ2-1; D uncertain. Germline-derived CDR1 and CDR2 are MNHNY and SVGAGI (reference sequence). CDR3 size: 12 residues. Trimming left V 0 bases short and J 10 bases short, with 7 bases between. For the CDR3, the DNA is TGTGCCAGCAGTTACTCCCGGCAGGAGCAGTTCTTC. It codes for CASSYSRQEQFF.

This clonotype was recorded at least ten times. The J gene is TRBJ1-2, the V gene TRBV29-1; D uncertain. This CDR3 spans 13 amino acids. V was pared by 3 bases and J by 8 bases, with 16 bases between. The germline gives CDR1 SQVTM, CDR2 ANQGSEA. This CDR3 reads CSVDRRTPRGYTF. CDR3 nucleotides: TGCAGCGTTGATCGGCGGACTCCGCGGGGCTACACCTTC.

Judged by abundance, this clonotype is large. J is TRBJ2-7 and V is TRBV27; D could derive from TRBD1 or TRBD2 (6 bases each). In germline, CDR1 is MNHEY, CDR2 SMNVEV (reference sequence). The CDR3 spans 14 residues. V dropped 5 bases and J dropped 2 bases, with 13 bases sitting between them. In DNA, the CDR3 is TGTGCCAGCAGTCTAGGGGGGCCCCCCTACGAGCAGTACTTC. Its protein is CASSLGGPPYEQYF.

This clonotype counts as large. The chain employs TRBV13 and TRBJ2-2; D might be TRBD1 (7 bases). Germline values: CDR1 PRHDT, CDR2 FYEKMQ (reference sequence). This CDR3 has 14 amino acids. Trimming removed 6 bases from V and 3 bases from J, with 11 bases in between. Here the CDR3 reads CASRSRGDTGELFF. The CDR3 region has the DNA TGTGCCAGCAGATCCAGGGGGGACACCGGGGAGCTGTTTTTT.

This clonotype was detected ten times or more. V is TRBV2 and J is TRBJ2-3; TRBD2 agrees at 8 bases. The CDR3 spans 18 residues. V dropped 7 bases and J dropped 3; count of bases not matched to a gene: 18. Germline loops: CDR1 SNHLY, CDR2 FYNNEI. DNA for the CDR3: TGTGCCAGCACCATTCCCCTTGGGGGGAGCGGGAGAACAGATACGCAGTATTTT. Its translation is CASTIPLGGSGRTDTQYF.

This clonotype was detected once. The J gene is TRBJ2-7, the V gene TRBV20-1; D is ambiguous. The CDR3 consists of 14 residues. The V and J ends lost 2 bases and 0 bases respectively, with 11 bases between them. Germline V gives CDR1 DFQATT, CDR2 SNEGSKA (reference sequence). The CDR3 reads CSARPYASSYEQYF. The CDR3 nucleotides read TGCAGTGCTAGACCCTACGCGAGCTCCTACGAGCAGTACTTC.

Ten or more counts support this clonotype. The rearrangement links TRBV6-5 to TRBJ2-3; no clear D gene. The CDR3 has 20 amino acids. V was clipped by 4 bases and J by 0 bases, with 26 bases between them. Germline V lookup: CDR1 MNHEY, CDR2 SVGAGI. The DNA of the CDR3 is TGTGCCAGCAGTTCGTCGGGCCGCGATATCCCCCAAGCTAGCACAGATACGCAGTATTTT. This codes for CASSSSGRDIPQASTDTQYF.

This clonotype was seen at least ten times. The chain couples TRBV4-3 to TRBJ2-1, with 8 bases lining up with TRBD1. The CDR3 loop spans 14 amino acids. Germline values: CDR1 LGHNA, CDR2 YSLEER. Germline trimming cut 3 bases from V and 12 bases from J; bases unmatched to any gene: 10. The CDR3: CASSHTQGALRQFF. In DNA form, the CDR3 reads TGCGCCAGCAGCCACACCCAGGGGGCATTGCGGCAGTTCTTC.

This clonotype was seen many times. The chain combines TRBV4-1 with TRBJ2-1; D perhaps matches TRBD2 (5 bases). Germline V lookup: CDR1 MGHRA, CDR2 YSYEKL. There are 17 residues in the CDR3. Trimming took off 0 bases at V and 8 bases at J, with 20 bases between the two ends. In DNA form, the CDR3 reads TGCGCCAGCAGCCAAGAATCTACCCTAGCAGGTCGGGATGAGCAGTTCTTC. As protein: CASSQESTLAGRDEQFF.

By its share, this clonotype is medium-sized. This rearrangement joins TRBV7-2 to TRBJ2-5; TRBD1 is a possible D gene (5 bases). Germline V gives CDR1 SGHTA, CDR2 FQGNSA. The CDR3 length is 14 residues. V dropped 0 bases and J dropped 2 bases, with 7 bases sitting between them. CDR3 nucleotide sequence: TGTGCCAGCAGCTTAGCGCAGGGTCAAGAGACCCAGTACTTC. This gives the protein CASSLAQGQETQYF.

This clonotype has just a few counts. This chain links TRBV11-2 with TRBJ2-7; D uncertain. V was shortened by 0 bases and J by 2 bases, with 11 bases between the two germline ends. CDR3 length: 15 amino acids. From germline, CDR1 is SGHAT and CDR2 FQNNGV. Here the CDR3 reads CASSLDGTFTYEQYF. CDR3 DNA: TGTGCCAGCAGCTTAGACGGAACCTTTACCTACGAGCAGTACTTC.

CDR3 sequence reads: CASSLPGTNTGELFF. In DNA form, the CDR3 reads TGTGCCAGCAGTTTGCCGGGGACCAACACCGGGGAGCTGTTTTTT. This sequence joins TRBV28 and TRBJ2-2; the D gene could be TRBD1 or TRBD2 (5 bases each). This CDR3 has 15 amino acids. Germline V lookup: CDR1 MDHEN, CDR2 SYDVKM. V was clipped by 3 bases and J by 2 bases, with 10 bases between them.

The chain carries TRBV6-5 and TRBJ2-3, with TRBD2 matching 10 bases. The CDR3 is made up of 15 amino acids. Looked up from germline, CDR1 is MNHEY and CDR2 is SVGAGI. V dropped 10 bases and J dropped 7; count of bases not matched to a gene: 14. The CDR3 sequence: CATTDSGGSGNTQYF. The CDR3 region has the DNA TGTGCCACCACGGATAGCGGGGGGTCCGGGAATACGCAGTATTTT.

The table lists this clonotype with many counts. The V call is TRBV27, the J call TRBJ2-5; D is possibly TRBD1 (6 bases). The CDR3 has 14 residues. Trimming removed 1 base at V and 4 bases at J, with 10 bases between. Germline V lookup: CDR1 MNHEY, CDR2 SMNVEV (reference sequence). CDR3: CASSLYRDTETQYF. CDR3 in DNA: TGTGCCAGCAGTTTATACAGGGACACAGAGACCCAGTACTTC.

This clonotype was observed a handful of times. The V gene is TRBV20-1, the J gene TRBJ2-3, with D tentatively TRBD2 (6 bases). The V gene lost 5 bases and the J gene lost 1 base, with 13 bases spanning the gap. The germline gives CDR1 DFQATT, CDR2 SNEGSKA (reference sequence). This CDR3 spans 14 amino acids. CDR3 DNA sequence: TGCAGTGCTTGCCGGGACTTCTGCACAGATACGCAGTATTTT. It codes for CSACRDFCTDTQYF.

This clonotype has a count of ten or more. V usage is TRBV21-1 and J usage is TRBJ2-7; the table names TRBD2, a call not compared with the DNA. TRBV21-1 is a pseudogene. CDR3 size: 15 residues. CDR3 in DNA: TGTGCCAGCAGCAAAGTGGAGGGGCTGACCTACGAGCAGTACTTC. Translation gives CASSKVEGLTYEQYF.

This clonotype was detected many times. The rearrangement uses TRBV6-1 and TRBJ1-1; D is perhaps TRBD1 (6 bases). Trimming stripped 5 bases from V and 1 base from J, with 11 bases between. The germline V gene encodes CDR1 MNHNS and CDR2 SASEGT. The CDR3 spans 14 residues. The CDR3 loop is CASSPRTANTEAFF. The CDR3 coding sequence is TGTGCCAGCAGTCCCAGGACAGCGAACACTGAAGCTTTCTTT.

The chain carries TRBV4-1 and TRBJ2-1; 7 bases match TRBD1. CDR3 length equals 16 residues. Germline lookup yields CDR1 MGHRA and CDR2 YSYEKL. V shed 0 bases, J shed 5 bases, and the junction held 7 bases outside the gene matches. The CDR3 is CASSQEYRGLDNEQFF. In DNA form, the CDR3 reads TGCGCCAGCAGCCAAGAGTACAGGGGTCTGGACAATGAGCAGTTCTTC.

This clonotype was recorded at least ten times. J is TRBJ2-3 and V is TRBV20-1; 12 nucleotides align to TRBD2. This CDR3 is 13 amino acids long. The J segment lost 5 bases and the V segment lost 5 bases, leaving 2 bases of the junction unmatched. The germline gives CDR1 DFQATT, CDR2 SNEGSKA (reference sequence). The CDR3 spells CSASSGGEDTQYF. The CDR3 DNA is TGCAGTGCTTCTAGCGGGGGGGAAGATACGCAGTATTTT.

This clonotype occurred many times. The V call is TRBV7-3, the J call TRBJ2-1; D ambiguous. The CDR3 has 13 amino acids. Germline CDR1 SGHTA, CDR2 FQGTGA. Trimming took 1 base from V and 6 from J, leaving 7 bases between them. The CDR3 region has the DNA TGTGCCAGCAGCTTAATAGGTACCAATGAGCAGTTCTTC. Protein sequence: CASSLIGTNEQFF.

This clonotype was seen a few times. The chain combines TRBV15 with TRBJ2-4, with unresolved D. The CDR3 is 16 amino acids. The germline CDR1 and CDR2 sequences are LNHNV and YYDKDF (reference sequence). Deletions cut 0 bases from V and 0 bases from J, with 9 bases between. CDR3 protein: CATSRDGALAKNIQYF. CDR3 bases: TGTGCCACCAGCAGAGATGGTGCGCTAGCCAAAAACATTCAGTACTTC.